The clone carrying this TCR beta chain was seen only a few times. The antigen remains undetermined. Tagging with unique molecular identifiers was a feature of the TCR beta cDNA libraries. The authors obtained 400,000 to 600,000 cDNA molecules from roughly 1 to 10 million T cells. TCRdb re-called the PCR reads through MiXCR, storing one row per CDR3 protein. The profile shows roughly 670,000 distinct CDR3 sequences, approximately 60% of them singletons. The CDR3 has 14 amino acids. Trimming stripped 10 bases from V and 2 bases from J, with 15 bases between. The data were obtained in a study of post-analysis software for immune sequencing data. Study overall: Clinical courses comprised relapsing-remitting, secondary progressive and progressive-relapsing multiple sclerosis. General study results and limits: Four or five TRBV segments were more frequent in patients than controls; TRBV5-6, TRBV5-1 and TRBV20-1 belonged to this group. Normalized Chao1 diversity was significantly reduced in patients versus controls. The F measure placed samples prepared in the same batch into strongly shared clusters.

Material for sequencing was blood. V gene TRBV12-3 or TRBV12-4 combines with J gene TRBJ2-1; D is uncertain. This receptor was taken from a girl aged 2-10 years with multiple sclerosis. The CDR3 bases are TGTGCCACCGAAGGTCCCGACCCCTACAATGAGCAGTTCTTC. Translating gives CATEGPDPYNEQFF.